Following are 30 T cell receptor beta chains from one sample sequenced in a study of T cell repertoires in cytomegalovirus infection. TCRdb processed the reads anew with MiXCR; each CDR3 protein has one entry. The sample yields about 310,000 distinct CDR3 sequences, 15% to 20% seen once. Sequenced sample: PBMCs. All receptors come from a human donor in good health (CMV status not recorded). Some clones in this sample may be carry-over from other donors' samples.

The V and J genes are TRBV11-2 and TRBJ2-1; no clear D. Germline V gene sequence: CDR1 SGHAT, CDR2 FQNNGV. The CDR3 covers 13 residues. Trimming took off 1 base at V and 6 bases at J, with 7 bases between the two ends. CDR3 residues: CASSLVPANEQFF. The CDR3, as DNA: TGTGCCAGCAGCTTAGTCCCCGCCAATGAGCAGTTCTTC.

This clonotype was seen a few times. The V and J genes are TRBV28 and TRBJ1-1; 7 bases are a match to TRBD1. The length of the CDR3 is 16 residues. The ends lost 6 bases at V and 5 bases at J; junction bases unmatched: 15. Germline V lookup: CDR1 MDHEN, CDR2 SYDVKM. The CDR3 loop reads CASRFTAPGGRTEAFF. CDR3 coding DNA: TGTGCCAGCAGATTCACGGCACCAGGGGGTCGGACTGAAGCTTTCTTT. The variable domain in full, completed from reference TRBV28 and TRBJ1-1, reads DVKVTQSSRYLVKRTGEKVFLECVQDMDHENMFWYRQDPGLGLRLIYFSYDVKMKEKGDIPEGYSVSREKKERFSLILESASTNQTSMYLCASRFTAPGGRTEAFFGQGTRLTVV.

CDR3: CASSLGQGISTDTQYF. CDR3 nucleotides: TGTGCCAGCAGCTTGGGACAGGGCATTTCCACAGATACGCAGTATTTT. The V gene is TRBV5-8, the J gene TRBJ2-3; 7 bases align to TRBD1. The J segment lost 2 bases and the V segment lost 0 bases, leaving 6 bases of the junction unmatched. The CDR3 sequence is 16 residues long. Germline assignment: CDR1 SGHTS and CDR2 YDEGEE.

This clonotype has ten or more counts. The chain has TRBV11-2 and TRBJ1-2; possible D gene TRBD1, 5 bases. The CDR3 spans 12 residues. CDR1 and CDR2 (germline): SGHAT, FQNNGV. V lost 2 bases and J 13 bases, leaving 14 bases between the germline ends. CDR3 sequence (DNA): TGTGCCAGCAGCTTACAGGGTTGGTTCAGCACCTTC. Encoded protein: CASSLQGWFSTF.

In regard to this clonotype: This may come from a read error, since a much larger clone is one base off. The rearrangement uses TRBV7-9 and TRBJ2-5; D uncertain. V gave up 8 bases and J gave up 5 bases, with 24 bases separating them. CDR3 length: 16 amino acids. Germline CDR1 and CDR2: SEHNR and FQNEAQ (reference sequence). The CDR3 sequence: CASGPYRRSVRETQYF. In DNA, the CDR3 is TGTGCCAGCGGACCCTACCGGAGATCTGTGCGGGAGACCCAGTACTTC.

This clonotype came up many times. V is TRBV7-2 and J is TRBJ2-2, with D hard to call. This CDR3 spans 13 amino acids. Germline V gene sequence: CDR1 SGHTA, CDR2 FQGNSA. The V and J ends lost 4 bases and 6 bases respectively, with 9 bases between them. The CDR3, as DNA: TGTGCCAGCAGCTCCGTAGGGTCCGGGGAGCTGTTTTTT. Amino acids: CASSSVGSGELFF.

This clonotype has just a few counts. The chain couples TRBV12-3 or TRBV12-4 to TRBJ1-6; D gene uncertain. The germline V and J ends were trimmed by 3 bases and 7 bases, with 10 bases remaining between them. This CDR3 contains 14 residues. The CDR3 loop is CASSFTALNSPLHF. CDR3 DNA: TGTGCCAGCAGTTTTACCGCCCTCAATTCACCCCTCCACTTT.

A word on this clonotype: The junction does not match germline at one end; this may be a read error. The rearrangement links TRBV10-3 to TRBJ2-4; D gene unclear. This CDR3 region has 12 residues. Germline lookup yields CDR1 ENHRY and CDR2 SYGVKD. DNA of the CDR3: TGTGCCATCAATGAGTCTGGGGTTATTCAGTACTTC. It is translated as CAINESGVIQYF.

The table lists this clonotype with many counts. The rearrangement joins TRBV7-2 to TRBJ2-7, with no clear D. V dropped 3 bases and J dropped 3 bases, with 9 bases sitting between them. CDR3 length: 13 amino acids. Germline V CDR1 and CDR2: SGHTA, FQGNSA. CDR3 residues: CASSFGSNYEQYF. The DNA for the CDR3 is TGTGCCAGCAGCTTCGGGTCAAACTACGAGCAGTACTTC.

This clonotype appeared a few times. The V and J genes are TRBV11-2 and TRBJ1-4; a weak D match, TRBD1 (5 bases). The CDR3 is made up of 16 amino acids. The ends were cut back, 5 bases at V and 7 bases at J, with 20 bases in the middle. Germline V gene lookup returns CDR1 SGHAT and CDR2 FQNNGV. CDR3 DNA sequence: TGTGCCAGCAGCAAACTCGCGGGGGGATTTGGTGAAAAACTGTTTTTT. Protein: CASSKLAGGFGEKLFF.

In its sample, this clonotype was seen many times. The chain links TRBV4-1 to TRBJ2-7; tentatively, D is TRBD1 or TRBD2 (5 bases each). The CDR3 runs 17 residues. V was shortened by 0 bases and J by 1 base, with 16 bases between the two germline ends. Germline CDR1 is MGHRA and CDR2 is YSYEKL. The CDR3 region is CASSQDSAGSFSYEQYF. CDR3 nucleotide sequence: TGCGCCAGCAGCCAAGATTCGGCAGGGAGTTTTTCCTACGAGCAGTACTTC.

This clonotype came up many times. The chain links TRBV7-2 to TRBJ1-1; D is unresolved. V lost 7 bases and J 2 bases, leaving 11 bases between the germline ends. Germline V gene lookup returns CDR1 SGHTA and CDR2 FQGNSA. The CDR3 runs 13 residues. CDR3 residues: CASTLSTNTEAFF. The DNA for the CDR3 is TGTGCCAGCACCCTATCGACTAACACTGAAGCTTTCTTT.

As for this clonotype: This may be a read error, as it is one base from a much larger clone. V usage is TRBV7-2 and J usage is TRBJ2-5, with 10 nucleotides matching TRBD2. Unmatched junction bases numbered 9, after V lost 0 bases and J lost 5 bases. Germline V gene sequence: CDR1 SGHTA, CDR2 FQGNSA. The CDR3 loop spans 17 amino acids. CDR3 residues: CASSLASTSGSGETQYF. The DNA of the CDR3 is TGTGCCAGCAGCTTAGCTTCGACTAGCGGGTCCGGGGAGACCCAGTACTTC.

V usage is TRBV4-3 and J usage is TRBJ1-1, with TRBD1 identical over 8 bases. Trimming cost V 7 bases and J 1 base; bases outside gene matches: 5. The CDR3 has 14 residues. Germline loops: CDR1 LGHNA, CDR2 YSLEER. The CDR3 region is CASTRTGQNTEAFF. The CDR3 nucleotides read TGCGCCAGCACCCGGACAGGGCAGAACACTGAAGCTTTCTTT.

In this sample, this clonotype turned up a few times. The CDR3 bases are TGCGCCAGCAGCCCTACCCCGGGGAGAGGTAATTCACCCCTCCACTTT. The encoded protein is CASSPTPGRGNSPLHF. J is TRBJ1-6 and V is TRBV4-1; no clear D. The CDR3 has 16 amino acids. Germline loops: CDR1 MGHRA, CDR2 YSYEKL. V was clipped by 4 bases and J by 6 bases, with 16 bases between them.

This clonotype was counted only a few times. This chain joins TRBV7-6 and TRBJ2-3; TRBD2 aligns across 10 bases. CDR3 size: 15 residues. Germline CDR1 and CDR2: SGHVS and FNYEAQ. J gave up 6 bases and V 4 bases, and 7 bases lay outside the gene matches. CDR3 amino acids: CASSSQRGGPDTQYF. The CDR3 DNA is TGTGCCAGCAGCTCCCAGCGGGGGGGCCCGGATACGCAGTATTTT.

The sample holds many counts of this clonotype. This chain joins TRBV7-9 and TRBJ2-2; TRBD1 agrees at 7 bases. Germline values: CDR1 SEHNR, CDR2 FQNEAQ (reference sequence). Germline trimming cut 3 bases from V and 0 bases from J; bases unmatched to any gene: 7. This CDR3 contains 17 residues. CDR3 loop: CASSFKQGQPNTGELFF. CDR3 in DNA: TGTGCCAGCAGCTTCAAGCAGGGACAGCCGAACACCGGGGAGCTGTTTTTT. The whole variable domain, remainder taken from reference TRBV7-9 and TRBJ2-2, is DTGVSQNPRHKITKRGQNVTFRCDPISEHNRLYWYRQTLGQGPEFLTYFQNEAQLEKSRLLSDRFSAERPKGSFSTLEIQRTEQGDSAMYLCASSFKQGQPNTGELFFGEGSRLTVL.

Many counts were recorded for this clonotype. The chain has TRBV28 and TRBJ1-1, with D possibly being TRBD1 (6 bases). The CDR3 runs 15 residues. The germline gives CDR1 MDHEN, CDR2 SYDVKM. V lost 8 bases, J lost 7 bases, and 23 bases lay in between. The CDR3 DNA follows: TGTGCCAGCTTCGCATCGATATCTGGACAGTTTGAAGCTTTCTTT. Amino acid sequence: CASFASISGQFEAFF.

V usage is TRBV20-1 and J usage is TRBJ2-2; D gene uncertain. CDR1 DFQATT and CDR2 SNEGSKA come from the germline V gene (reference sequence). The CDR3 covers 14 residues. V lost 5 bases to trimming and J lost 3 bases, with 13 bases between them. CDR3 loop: CSAPLGLYTGELFF. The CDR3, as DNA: TGCAGTGCTCCCCTGGGCCTGTACACCGGGGAGCTGTTTTTT.

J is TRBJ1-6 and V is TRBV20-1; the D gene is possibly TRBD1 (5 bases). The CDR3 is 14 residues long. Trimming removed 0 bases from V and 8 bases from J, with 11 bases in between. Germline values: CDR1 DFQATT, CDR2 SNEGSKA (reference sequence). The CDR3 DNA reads TGCAGTGCTAGAGACCAGGGACTCGATTCACCCCTCCACTTT. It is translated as CSARDQGLDSPLHF.

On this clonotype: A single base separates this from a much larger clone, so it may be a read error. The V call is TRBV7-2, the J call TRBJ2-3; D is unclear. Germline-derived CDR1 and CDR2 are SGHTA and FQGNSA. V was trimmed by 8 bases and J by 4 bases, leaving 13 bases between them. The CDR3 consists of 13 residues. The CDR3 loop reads CASGKEVPDTQYF. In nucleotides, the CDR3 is TGTGCCAGCGGCAAAGAGGTCCCAGATACGCAGTATTTT.

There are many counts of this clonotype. This CDR3 reads CASSPRLTGQRSSYNEQFF. CDR3 nucleotide sequence: TGTGCCAGCAGCCCAAGGCTTACGGGACAACGGAGCTCCTACAATGAGCAGTTCTTC. The chain recombines TRBV7-8 with TRBJ2-1, with D possibly being TRBD1 (6 bases). The ends were cut back, 5 bases at V and 0 bases at J, with 23 bases in the middle. Germline-derived CDR1 and CDR2 are SGHVS and FQNEAQ. The CDR3 has 19 amino acids.

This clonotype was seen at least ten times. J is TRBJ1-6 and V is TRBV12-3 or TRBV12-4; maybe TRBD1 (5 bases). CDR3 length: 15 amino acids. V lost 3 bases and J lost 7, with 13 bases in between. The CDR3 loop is CASSFGAGLNSPLHF. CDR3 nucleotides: TGTGCCAGCAGTTTTGGCGCAGGGTTGAATTCACCCCTCCACTTT.

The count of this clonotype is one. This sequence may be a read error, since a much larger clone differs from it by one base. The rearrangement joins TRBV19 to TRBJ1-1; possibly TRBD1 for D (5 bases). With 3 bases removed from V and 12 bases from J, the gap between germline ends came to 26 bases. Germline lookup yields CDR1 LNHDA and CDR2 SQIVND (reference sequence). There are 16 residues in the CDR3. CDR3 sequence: CASSMGPRAAIAIPFF. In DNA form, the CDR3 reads TGTGCCAGTAGTATGGGACCTAGAGCAGCGATTGCCATACCTTTCTTT.

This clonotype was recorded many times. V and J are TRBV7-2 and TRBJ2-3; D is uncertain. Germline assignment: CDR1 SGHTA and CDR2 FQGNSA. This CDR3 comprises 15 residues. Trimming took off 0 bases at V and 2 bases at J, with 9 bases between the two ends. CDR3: CASSLAASYTDTQYF. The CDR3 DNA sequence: TGTGCCAGCAGCTTAGCCGCCTCCTACACAGATACGCAGTATTTT.

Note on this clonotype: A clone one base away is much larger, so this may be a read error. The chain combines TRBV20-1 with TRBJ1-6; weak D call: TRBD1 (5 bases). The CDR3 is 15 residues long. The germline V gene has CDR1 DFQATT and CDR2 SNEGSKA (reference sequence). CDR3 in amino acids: CSAGDLGTGNSPLHF. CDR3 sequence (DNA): TGCAGTGCTGGAGATCTCGGGACCGGGAATTCACCCCTCCACTTT.

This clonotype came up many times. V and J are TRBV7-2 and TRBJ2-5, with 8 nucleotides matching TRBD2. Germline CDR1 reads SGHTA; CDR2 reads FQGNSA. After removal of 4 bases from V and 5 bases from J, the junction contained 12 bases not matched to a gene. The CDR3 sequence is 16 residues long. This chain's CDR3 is CASSSLGAGGRETQYF. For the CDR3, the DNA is TGTGCCAGCAGCTCCCTCGGCGCGGGGGGCCGGGAGACCCAGTACTTC.

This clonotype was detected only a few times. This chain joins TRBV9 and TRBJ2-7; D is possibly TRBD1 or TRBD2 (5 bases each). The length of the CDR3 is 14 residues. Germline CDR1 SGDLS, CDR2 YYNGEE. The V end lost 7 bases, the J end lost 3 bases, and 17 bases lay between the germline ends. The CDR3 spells CASQPRGELYEQYF. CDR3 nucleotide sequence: TGTGCCAGCCAACCACGAGGGGAGCTCTACGAGCAGTACTTC.

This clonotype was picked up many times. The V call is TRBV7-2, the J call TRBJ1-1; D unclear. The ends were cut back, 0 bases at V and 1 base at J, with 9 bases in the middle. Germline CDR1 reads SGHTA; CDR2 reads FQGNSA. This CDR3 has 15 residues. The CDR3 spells CASSLAGGSNTEAFF. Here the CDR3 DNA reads TGTGCCAGCAGCTTAGCGGGAGGGTCGAACACTGAAGCTTTCTTT.

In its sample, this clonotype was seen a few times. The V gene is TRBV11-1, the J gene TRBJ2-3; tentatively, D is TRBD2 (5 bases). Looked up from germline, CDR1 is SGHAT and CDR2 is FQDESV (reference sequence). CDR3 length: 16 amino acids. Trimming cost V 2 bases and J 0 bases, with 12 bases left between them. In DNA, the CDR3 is TGTGCCAGCAGCTTAATGATACGGGGAAGCACAGATACGCAGTATTTT. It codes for CASSLMIRGSTDTQYF. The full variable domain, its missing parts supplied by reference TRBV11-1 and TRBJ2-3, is EAEVAQSPRYKITEKSQAVAFWCDPISGHATLYWYRQILGQGPELLVQFQDESVVDDSQLPKDRFSAERLKGVDSTLKIQPAELGDSAMYLCASSLMIRGSTDTQYFGPGTRLTVL.